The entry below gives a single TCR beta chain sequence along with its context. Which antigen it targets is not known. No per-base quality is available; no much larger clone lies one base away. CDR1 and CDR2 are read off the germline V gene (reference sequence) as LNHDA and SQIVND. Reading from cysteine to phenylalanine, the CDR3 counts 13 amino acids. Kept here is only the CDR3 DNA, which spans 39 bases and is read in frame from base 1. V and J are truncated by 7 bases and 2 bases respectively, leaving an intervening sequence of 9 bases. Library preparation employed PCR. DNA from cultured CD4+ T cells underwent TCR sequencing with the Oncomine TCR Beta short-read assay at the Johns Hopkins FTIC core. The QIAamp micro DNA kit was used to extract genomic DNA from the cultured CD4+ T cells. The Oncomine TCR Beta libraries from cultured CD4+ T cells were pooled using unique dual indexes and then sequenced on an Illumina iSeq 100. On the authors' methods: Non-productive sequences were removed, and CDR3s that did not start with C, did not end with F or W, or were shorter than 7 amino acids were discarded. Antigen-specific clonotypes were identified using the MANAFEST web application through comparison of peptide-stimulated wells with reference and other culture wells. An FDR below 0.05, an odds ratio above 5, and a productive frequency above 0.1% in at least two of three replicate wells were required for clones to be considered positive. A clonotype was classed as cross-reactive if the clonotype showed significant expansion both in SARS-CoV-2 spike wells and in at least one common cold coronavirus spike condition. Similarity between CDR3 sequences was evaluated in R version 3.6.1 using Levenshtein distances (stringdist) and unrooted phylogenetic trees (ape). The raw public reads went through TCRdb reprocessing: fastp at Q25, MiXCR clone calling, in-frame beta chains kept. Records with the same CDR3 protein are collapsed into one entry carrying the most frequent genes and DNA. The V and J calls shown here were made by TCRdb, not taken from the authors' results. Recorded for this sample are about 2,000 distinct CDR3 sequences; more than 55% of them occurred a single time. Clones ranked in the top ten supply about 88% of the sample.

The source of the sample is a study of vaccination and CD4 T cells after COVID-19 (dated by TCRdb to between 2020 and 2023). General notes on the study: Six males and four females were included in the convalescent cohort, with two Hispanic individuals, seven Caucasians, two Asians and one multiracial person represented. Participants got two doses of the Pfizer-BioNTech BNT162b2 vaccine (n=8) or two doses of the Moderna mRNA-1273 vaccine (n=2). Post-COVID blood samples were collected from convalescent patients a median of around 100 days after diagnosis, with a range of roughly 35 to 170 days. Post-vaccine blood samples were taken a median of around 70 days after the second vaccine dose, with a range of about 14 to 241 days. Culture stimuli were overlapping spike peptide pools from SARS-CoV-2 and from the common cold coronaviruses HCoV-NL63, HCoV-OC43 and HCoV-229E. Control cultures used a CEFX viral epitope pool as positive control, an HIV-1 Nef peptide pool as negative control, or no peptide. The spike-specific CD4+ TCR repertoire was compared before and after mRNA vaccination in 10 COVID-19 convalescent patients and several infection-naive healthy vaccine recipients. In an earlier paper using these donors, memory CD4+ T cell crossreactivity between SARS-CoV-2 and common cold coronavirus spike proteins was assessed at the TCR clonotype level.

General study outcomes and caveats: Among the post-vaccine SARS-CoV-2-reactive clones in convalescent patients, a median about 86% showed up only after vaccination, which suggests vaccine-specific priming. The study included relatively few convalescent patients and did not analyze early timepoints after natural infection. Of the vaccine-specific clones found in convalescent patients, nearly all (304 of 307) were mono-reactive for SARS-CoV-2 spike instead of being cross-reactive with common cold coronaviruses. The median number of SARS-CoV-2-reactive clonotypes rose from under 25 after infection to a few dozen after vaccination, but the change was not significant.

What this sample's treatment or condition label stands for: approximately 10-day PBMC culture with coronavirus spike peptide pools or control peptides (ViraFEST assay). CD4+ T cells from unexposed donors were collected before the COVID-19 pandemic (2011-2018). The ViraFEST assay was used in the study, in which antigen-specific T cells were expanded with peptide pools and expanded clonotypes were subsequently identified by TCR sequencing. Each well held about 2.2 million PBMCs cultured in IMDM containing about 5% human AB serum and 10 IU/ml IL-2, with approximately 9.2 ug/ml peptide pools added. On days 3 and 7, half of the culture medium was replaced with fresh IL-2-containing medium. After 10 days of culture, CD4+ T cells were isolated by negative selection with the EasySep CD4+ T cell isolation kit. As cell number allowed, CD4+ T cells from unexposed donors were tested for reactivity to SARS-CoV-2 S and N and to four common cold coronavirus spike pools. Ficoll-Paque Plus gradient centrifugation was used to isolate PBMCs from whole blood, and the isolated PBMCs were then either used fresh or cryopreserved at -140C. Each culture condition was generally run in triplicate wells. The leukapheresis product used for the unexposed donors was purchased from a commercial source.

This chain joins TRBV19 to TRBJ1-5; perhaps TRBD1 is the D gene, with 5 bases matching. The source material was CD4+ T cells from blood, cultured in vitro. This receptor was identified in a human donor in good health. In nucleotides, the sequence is TGTGCCAGTACAGGGCGCGGCAATCAGCCCCAGCATTTT. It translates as CASTGRGNQPQHF.